This T cell receptor beta chain emerged from a study of control samples from healthy donors and cancer patients. Assay used: immunoSEQ multiplex PCR; TCRdb lists only in-frame clones, some missing. The data show around 80,000 clones, more than 70% seen once. Between the trimmed V and J ends, which lost 1 base and 6 bases, there was a span of 16 bases. Germline CDR1 and CDR2: MGHRA and YSYEKL. This CDR3 spans 16 amino acids. Sequencing was performed on blood. The chain joins TRBV4-1 to TRBJ1-5, with no clear D. This receptor was taken from a woman between 45 and 65 years old in good health. CDR3 sequence reads: CASSQGYAFGSQPQHF. DNA for the CDR3: TGCGCCAGCAGCCAAGGGTACGCTTTCGGGTCTCAGCCCCAGCATTTT.